These 17 T cell receptor beta chains share one sample of origin, sequenced in a study of identifying expanded T cells in peripheral blood. Some clones are missing from TCRdb's copy, which holds only in-frame ones; the method was immunoSEQ multiplex PCR. The table includes around 94,000 clones, more than 70% detected once. Sample: blood. Receptors originate from a person aged 18 to 75 in good health.

The V call is TRBV6-5, the J call TRBJ1-4, with TRBD1 as a possible D gene (5 bases). Germline assignment: CDR1 MNHEY and CDR2 SVGAGI. This CDR3 is built from 13 residues. Trimming took off 6 bases at V and 7 bases at J, with 12 bases between the two ends. The CDR3 sequence is CASSHRDGEKLFF. CDR3 DNA sequence: TGTGCCAGCAGCCATCGGGACGGTGAAAAACTGTTTTTT.

The chain has TRBV7-3 and TRBJ2-3; TRBD2 matches 13 bases. CDR3 length: 16 amino acids. V lost 3 bases and J lost 0; bases outside the gene matches: 0. CDR1 and CDR2 from the germline V gene are SGHTA and FQGTGA. The CDR3 reads CASSLGLAGSTDTQYF. The CDR3 bases are TGTGCCAGCAGCTTGGGACTAGCGGGGAGCACAGATACGCAGTATTTT. Filled out from reference TRBV7-3 and TRBJ2-3, the complete variable domain reads GAGVSQTPSNKVTEKGKYVELRCDPISGHTALYWYRQSLGQGPEFLIYFQGTGAADDSGLPNDRFFAVRPEGSVSTLKIQRTERGDSAVYLCASSLGLAGSTDTQYFGPGTRLTVL.

A single count supports this clone. This chain uses TRBV7-9 with TRBJ1-1; no clear D gene. CDR1 SEHNR and CDR2 FQNEAQ come from the germline V gene (reference sequence). This CDR3 is built from 13 residues. The ends were cut back, 3 bases at V and 1 base at J, with 6 bases in the middle. The CDR3 region is CASSFQQNTEAFF. CDR3 bases: TGTGCCAGCAGCTTCCAGCAGAACACTGAAGCTTTCTTT.

This sequence joins TRBV29-1 and TRBJ2-5, with 7 nucleotides matching TRBD2. This CDR3 comprises 13 residues. The J segment lost 1 base and the V segment lost 6 bases, leaving 5 bases of the junction unmatched. Germline V gene sequence: CDR1 SQVTM, CDR2 ANQGSEA. As DNA, the CDR3 is TGCAGCGTAGATAGCGGGTTCCAAGAGACCCAGTACTTC. Translated, it gives CSVDSGFQETQYF.

The chain joins TRBV19 to TRBJ1-5, with D unresolved. This CDR3 spans 15 amino acids. The V gene lost 2 bases and the J gene lost 6 bases, with 14 bases spanning the gap. Germline lookup yields CDR1 LNHDA and CDR2 SQIVND (reference sequence). CDR3 sequence (DNA): TGTGCCAGTAGTATAACCCCCCCCGAAGGTCAGCCCCAGCATTTT. Its translation is CASSITPPEGQPQHF.

The J gene is TRBJ2-1, the V gene TRBV14, with D maybe TRBD2 (6 bases). This CDR3 is built from 17 residues. V shed 1 base and J shed 3 bases, with 16 bases lying between them. CDR1 and CDR2 from the germline V gene are SGHDN and FVKESK. CDR3 residues: CASSQGVGSGLYNEQFF. The CDR3 nucleotides read TGTGCCAGCAGCCAAGGAGTAGGTAGCGGTCTCTACAATGAGCAGTTCTTC.

V gene TRBV7-9 combines with J gene TRBJ1-2; D gene ambiguous. In germline, CDR1 is SEHNR, CDR2 FQNEAQ (reference sequence). The CDR3 has 15 amino acids. The V and J ends lost 2 bases and 2 bases respectively, with 12 bases between them. CDR3 protein: CASSLNQISNYGYTF. DNA for the CDR3: TGTGCCAGCAGCTTAAATCAGATTTCAAACTATGGCTACACCTTC. Using reference TRBV7-9 and TRBJ1-2 for the parts outside the CDR3, the full variable domain is DTGVSQNPRHKITKRGQNVTFRCDPISEHNRLYWYRQTLGQGPEFLTYFQNEAQLEKSRLLSDRFSAERPKGSFSTLEIQRTEQGDSAMYLCASSLNQISNYGYTFGSGTRLTVV.

The chain joins TRBV7-2 to TRBJ1-2, with 9 bases lining up with TRBD1. Germline CDR1 and CDR2: SGHTA and FQGNSA. CDR3 length: 16 amino acids. With V trimmed by 1 base and J by 8 bases, 11 bases remained unmatched. The CDR3 loop reads CASSLGMTGQGYGYTF. CDR3 nucleotides: TGTGCCAGCAGCTTAGGAATGACGGGACAGGGTTACGGCTACACCTTC.

This clone was detected once. CDR3 in DNA: TGTGCCAGCAGCTTAGAGGGCAGGGGCAGGAACACCTTC. Translating it yields CASSLEGRGRNTF. This sequence joins TRBV7-9 and TRBJ1-2, with a tentative D call TRBD1 (6 bases). V was pared by 1 base and J by 12 bases, with 15 bases between. The CDR3 contains 13 residues. Germline V gene data show CDR1 as SEHNR and CDR2 as FQNEAQ (reference sequence).

This chain connects TRBV28 to TRBJ2-5, with D perhaps given as TRBD1 or TRBD2 (5 bases each). Trimming cost V 3 bases and J 5 bases, with 13 bases left between them. The CDR3 has 14 residues. The germline V gene encodes CDR1 MDHEN and CDR2 SYDVKM. CDR3 sequence: CASSLQGAAETQYF. The CDR3 DNA reads TGTGCCAGCAGTTTGCAGGGAGCTGCGGAGACCCAGTACTTC.

This clone was observed once. J is TRBJ2-3 and V is TRBV11-2; no definite D call. Trimming shortened V by 5 bases and J by 0 bases, and 9 bases separated the two germline ends. There are 14 residues in the CDR3. The germline V gene has CDR1 SGHAT and CDR2 FQNNGV. CDR3 sequence reads: CASSPRQSTDTQYF. DNA for the CDR3: TGTGCCAGCAGCCCTCGACAAAGCACAGATACGCAGTATTTT.

The chain recombines TRBV7-9 with TRBJ1-1; 9 positions agree with TRBD1. The CDR3 length is 15 residues. With 5 bases clipped from V and 2 bases from J, the junction kept 6 bases outside the gene matches. CDR1 and CDR2 (germline): SEHNR, FQNEAQ (reference sequence). The CDR3 loop reads CASSKGTGPNTEAFF. The CDR3 DNA is TGTGCCAGCAGCAAAGGGACAGGGCCCAACACTGAAGCTTTCTTT.

This chain connects TRBV4-1 to TRBJ1-4; D not certain. This CDR3 region has 19 residues. V lost 2 bases, J lost 7 bases, and 26 bases lay in between. The germline CDR1 and CDR2 sequences are MGHRA and YSYEKL. The CDR3 spells CASSQIRSPGPRVFEKLFF. CDR3 nucleotides: TGCGCCAGCAGCCAAATCCGGTCCCCTGGGCCGAGAGTTTTTGAAAAACTGTTTTTT.

This clone was found once. The genes are TRBV4-2 and TRBJ2-5; 9 bases fit TRBD2. There are 15 residues in the CDR3. Unmatched junction bases numbered 8, after V lost 4 bases and J lost 5 bases. Germline V gene lookup returns CDR1 LGHNA and CDR2 YNFKEQ. In DNA form, the CDR3 reads TGTGCCAGCAGCCCCCGGCGGGGGGGCTTGGAGACCCAGTACTTC. Translating gives CASSPRRGGLETQYF.

Worth noting for this clone: At one end the junction does not follow the germline gene, possibly because of a read error. The V call is TRBV5-1, the J call TRBJ1-2, with no clear D. In germline, CDR1 is SGHRS, CDR2 YFSETQ. This CDR3 region has 14 residues. The CDR3: CASSSSREGYGYTF. CDR3 coding DNA: TGTGCCAGCAGCAGTTCGCGGGAGGGTTATGGCTACACCTTC.

This sequence joins TRBV18 and TRBJ2-1; 10 nucleotides match TRBD2. Germline V CDR1 and CDR2: KGHSH, LQKENI. V gave up 1 base and J gave up 0 bases; unmatched junction bases: 6. The CDR3 covers 18 residues. CDR3 protein: CASSPLAGGTSSYNEQFF. CDR3 in DNA: TGTGCCAGCTCACCACTAGCGGGAGGCACCAGCTCCTACAATGAGCAGTTCTTC.

The chain uses TRBV9 and TRBJ2-2; the D gene is possibly TRBD2 (5 bases). The CDR3 has 15 residues. V lost 0 bases to trimming and J lost 1 base, with 7 bases between them. Germline loops: CDR1 SGDLS, CDR2 YYNGEE. The CDR3 DNA follows: TGTGCCAGCAGCGTAGACGGGGAGAACACCGGGGAGCTGTTTTTT. Protein sequence: CASSVDGENTGELFF. The full variable domain, rest sourced from reference TRBV9 and TRBJ2-2, is DSGVTQTPKHLITATGQRVTLRCSPRSGDLSVYWYQQSLDQGLQFLIQYYNGEERAKGNILERFSAQQFPDLHSELNLSSLELGDSALYFCASSVDGENTGELFFGEGSRLTVL.